This TCR beta chain was obtained from a study of blood T cell repertoires in COVID-19. Germline V gene data show CDR1 as ENHRY and CDR2 as SYGVKD. There are 13 residues in the CDR3. J gave up 5 bases and V 6 bases, and 2 bases lay outside the gene matches. Here immunoSEQ multiplex PCR was the method, and the copy in TCRdb shows in-frame clones only, minus some. The sample lists about 76,000 clones; about 85% were seen once. V gene TRBV10-3 combines with J gene TRBJ2-7; 12 nucleotides agree with TRBD1. The clonotype originates from a man in his fifties or sixties with COVID-19, enrolled during active disease. The sequencing sample was made of peripheral blood. The CDR3 loop is CAIRGQGANEQYF. CDR3 in DNA: TGTGCCATCAGGGGACAGGGGGCAAACGAGCAGTACTTC.